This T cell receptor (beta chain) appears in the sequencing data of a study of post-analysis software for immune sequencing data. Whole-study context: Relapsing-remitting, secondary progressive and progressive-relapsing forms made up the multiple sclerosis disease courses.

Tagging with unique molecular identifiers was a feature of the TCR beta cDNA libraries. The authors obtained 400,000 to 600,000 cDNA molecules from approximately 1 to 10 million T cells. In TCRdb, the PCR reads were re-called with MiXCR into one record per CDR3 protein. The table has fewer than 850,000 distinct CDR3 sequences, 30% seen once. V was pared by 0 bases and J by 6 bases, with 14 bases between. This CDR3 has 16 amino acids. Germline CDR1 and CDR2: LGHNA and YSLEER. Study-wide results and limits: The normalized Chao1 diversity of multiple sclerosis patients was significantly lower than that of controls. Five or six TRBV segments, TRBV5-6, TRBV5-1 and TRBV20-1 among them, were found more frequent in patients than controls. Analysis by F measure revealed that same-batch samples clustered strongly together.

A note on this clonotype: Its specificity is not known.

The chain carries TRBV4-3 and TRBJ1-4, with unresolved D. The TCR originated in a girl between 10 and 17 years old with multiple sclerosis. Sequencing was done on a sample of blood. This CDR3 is CASSQDRGLSDEKLFF. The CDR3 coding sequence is TGCGCCAGCAGCCAAGATCGCGGGCTTTCGGATGAAAAACTGTTTTTT.